This T cell receptor (beta chain) originates from a study of Tregs in tolerant kidney transplant recipients. Study-wide results and caveats: In tolerant patients, donor-specific Tregs outgrew total Tregs, suggesting antigen-driven expansion. For some patients, primers changed over time, blocking nucleotide-level comparison. Tregs expanded with activated donor B cells seemed most donor-specific.

About this clone: Its specificity is not known.

The CDR3 is 15 residues long. Germline V lookup: CDR1 LNHNV, CDR2 YYDKDF (reference sequence). V shed 0 bases and J shed 6 bases, with 11 bases lying between them. This table comes from immunoSEQ multiplex PCR, and its TCRdb copy is limited to in-frame clones, with some not included. The sample has tens of thousands of clones, about 90% seen once. The nonmyeloablative bone marrow transplants came from related graft donors, with transient mixed chimerism. Thawed PBMCs were FACS-sorted into unstimulated CD4+CD25+CD127- regulatory T cells, CD4+CD25- non-regulatory cells, CD4 and CD8 cells. The specimen was CD4+ T cells from blood (PBMCs), collected 6 months after the transplant. The rearrangement uses TRBV15 and TRBJ2-2, with D hard to call. This receptor was obtained from a human patient who received a combined kidney and bone marrow transplant. Some T cells may be provided by the graft donor. The CDR3 sequence is CATSRDRVGSGELFF. CDR3 DNA: TGTGCCACCAGCAGAGATCGAGTGGGCTCCGGGGAGCTGTTTTTT.